Only one count was recorded for the clone carrying this TCR beta chain. Its antigen is as yet unknown. Libraries were prepared by immunoSEQ multiplex PCR; TCRdb keeps only in-frame clonotypes and omits some of them. The sample records tens of thousands of clones, 73% being singletons. Samples were taken several times over chemoradiotherapy. This record belongs to a study of chemoradiotherapy in HPV16-positive cancers. Study-wide findings and caveats: The functional HPV-specific definition rests on just two HPV16-positive patients. Candidate HPV-specific clones and E7-related TCR motifs grew in tumor during treatment.

This sample was gathered from a patient who underwent chemoradiotherapy. This clonotype was sampled from a human donor with HPV-associated anogenital cancer.

This CDR3 reads CASSVGVVYNEQFF. The CDR3 nucleotides are TGTGCCAGCAGCGTAGGGGTCGTTTACAATGAGCAGTTCTTC. This sequence joins TRBV9 and TRBJ2-1; D remains ambiguous. There are 14 residues in the CDR3. Looked up from germline, CDR1 is SGDLS and CDR2 is YYNGEE. The V gene lost 0 bases and the J gene lost 4 bases, with 8 bases spanning the gap.